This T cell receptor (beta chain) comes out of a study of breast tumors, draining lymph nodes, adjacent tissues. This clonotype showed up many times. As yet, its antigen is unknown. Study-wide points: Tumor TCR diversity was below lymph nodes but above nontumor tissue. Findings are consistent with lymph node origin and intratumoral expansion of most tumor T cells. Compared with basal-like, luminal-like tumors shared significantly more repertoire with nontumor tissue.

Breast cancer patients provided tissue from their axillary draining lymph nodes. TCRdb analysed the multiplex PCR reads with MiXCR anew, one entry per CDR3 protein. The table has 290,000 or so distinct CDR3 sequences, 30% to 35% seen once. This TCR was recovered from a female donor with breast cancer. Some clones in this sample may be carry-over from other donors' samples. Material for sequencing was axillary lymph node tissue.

As DNA, the CDR3 is TGTGCCAGCAGTTCCCGGACAGGGCGGTATTCACCCCTCCACTTT. It encodes CASSSRTGRYSPLHF. V gene TRBV6-2 or TRBV6-3 combines with J gene TRBJ1-6, with 8 positions matching TRBD1. V shed 4 bases, J shed 8 bases, and the junction held 7 bases outside the gene matches. Germline values: CDR1 MNHEY, CDR2 SVGEGT. There are 15 residues in the CDR3.